The 23 T cell receptor beta chains given below trace back to one sample, sequenced in a study of blood T cell repertoires in COVID-19. Assay: immunoSEQ multiplex PCR; the TCRdb copy retains only in-frame clones and omits some. The data hold approximately 190,000 clones, with 84% observed a single time. The sequenced material came from PBMCs or T cells enriched from blood (not recorded which). The receptors originated from a woman aged 25 to 39 who had been exposed to COVID-19.

This chain joins TRBV7-9 and TRBJ1-4; a weak D match, TRBD1 (6 bases). V lost 5 bases and J lost 4, with 14 bases in between. The length of the CDR3 is 15 residues. Looked up from germline, CDR1 is SEHNR and CDR2 is FQNEAQ (reference sequence). CDR3 amino acids: CASSPKQGHNEKLFF. The DNA of the CDR3 is TGTGCCAGCAGCCCTAAACAGGGACATAATGAAAAACTGTTTTTT. Using reference TRBV7-9 and TRBJ1-4 for the parts outside the CDR3, the full variable domain is DTGVSQNPRHKITKRGQNVTFRCDPISEHNRLYWYRQTLGQGPEFLTYFQNEAQLEKSRLLSDRFSAERPKGSFSTLEIQRTEQGDSAMYLCASSPKQGHNEKLFFGSGTQLSVL.

The chain has TRBV6-2 or TRBV6-3 and TRBJ1-1; 7 nucleotides line up with TRBD1. Germline V gene lookup returns CDR1 MNHEY and CDR2 SVGEGT. Losses at the gene ends were 6 bases for V and 11 bases for J; bases not matched to a gene: 12. This CDR3 region has 13 residues. The CDR3 loop is CASSPDRVVEAFF. The CDR3 region has the DNA TGTGCCAGCAGCCCCGACAGGGTTGTTGAGGCTTTCTTT.

This clone was counted a single time. The J gene is TRBJ1-2, the V gene TRBV9; D is unresolved. Germline V CDR1 and CDR2: SGDLS, YYNGEE. The CDR3 is 10 residues long. V dropped 7 bases and J dropped 7 bases, with 8 bases sitting between them. The CDR3 region has the DNA TGTGCCAGCTTTAAATCTGGCTACACCTTC. Translation gives CASFKSGYTF. The full variable domain, in which reference TRBV9 and TRBJ1-2 provide the parts outside the CDR3, is DSGVTQTPKHLITATGQRVTLRCSPRSGDLSVYWYQQSLDQGLQFLIQYYNGEERAKGNILERFSAQQFPDLHSELNLSSLELGDSALYFCASFKSGYTFGSGTRLTVV.

The gene calls are TRBV7-9 and TRBJ1-2; TRBD1 is a possible D gene (5 bases). Between the trimmed V and J ends, which lost 5 bases and 4 bases, there was a span of 8 bases. The CDR3 has 12 residues. Germline-derived CDR1 and CDR2 are SEHNR and FQNEAQ (reference sequence). The CDR3 nucleotides are TGTGCCAGCAGCAGGGACGGCTATGGCTACACCTTC. Translated, it gives CASSRDGYGYTF.

Ten or more counts support this clone. The chain recombines TRBV3-1 (or the pseudogene TRBV3-2) with TRBJ2-7; D unclear. CDR1 LGHDT and CDR2 YNNKEL come from the germline V gene (reference sequence). V dropped 5 bases and J dropped 5 bases, with 10 bases sitting between them. The CDR3 runs to 12 residues. Written as DNA, the CDR3 is TGTGCCAGCAGCAAGTTCTACCACGAGCAGTACTTC. It yields the protein CASSKFYHEQYF.

The chain uses TRBV2 and TRBJ1-1; D might be TRBD1 (6 bases). CDR3 length equals 14 residues. Trimming left V 8 bases short and J 0 bases short, with 13 bases between. Germline CDR1 is SNHLY and CDR2 is FYNNEI. This chain's CDR3 is CASGYTGMNTEAFF. In nucleotides, the CDR3 is TGTGCCAGCGGCTACACAGGGATGAACACTGAAGCTTTCTTT.

This chain connects TRBV19 to TRBJ1-2, with unresolved D. The CDR3 sequence is 14 residues long. Trimming left V 4 bases short and J 4 bases short, with 13 bases between. The germline V gene has CDR1 LNHDA and CDR2 SQIVND (reference sequence). CDR3 sequence reads: CASSKFPLGYGYTF. In DNA, the CDR3 is TGTGCCAGTAGTAAGTTTCCGCTAGGCTATGGCTACACCTTC. The complete variable domain, with remaining parts taken from reference TRBV19 and TRBJ1-2, reads DGGITQSPKYLFRKEGQNVTLSCEQNLNHDAMYWYRQDPGQGLRLIYYSQIVNDFQKGDIAEGYSVSREKKESFPLTVTSAQKNPTAFYLCASSKFPLGYGYTFGSGTRLTVV.

V and J are TRBV5-1 and TRBJ1-2; 8 bases fit TRBD1. Germline trimming cut 0 bases from V and 4 bases from J; bases unmatched to any gene: 11. The CDR3 loop spans 17 amino acids. In germline, CDR1 is SGHRS, CDR2 YFSETQ. The CDR3 spells CASSLAGDRNPIYGYTF. The CDR3 DNA follows: TGCGCCAGCAGCTTGGCAGGGGACAGGAACCCCATCTATGGCTACACCTTC.

V is TRBV24-1 and J is TRBJ2-5; 8 bases match TRBD1. The CDR3 contains 12 residues. V shed 6 bases and J 7 bases; nucleotides not matched to a gene: 3. The germline V gene encodes CDR1 KGHDR and CDR2 SFDVKD. The CDR3 DNA reads TGTGCCACCAGTCAGGGGGCCGGGACCCAGTACTTC. Translating it yields CATSQGAGTQYF.

This CDR3 is CASSLGVGGYNEQFF. The DNA for the CDR3 is TGCGCCAGCAGCTTGGGGGTAGGGGGATACAATGAGCAGTTCTTC. The V call is TRBV5-1, the J call TRBJ2-1, with a tentative D call TRBD1 (6 bases). Per germline, CDR1 SGHRS and CDR2 YFSETQ. The V end lost 0 bases, the J end lost 4 bases, and 11 bases lay between the germline ends. The CDR3 totals 15 residues.

CDR3 sequence reads: CASSQDRQGANQPQHF. In nucleotides, the CDR3 is TGCGCCAGCAGCCAAGACCGACAGGGCGCCAATCAGCCCCAGCATTTT. This chain joins TRBV4-1 and TRBJ1-5; TRBD1 matches at 7 bases. J was trimmed by 3 bases and V by 0 bases; bases with no gene match: 5. CDR1 is MGHRA and CDR2 is YSYEKL in the germline V gene. CDR3 size: 16 residues.

The J gene is TRBJ2-6, the V gene TRBV2, with TRBD2 identical over 11 bases. The V and J ends lost 4 bases and 3 bases, in that order; junction bases with no gene match: 2. The CDR3 runs to 16 residues. Germline V gene sequence: CDR1 SNHLY, CDR2 FYNNEI. The CDR3 is CASSVLAGGGANVLTF. Written as DNA, the CDR3 is TGTGCCAGCAGTGTCCTAGCGGGGGGTGGGGCCAACGTCCTGACTTTC.

The CDR3 is CASTDGPGGAISYNEQFF. The CDR3 DNA sequence: TGTGCCAGCACCGATGGACCTGGAGGGGCGATTTCCTACAATGAGCAGTTCTTC. The V and J genes are TRBV2 and TRBJ2-1; the D gene is possibly TRBD2 (6 bases). Trimming took 7 bases from V and 1 from J, leaving 23 bases between them. This CDR3 comprises 18 residues. Germline lookup yields CDR1 SNHLY and CDR2 FYNNEI.

The J gene is TRBJ1-2, the V gene TRBV7-9; 8 nucleotides match TRBD1. The CDR3 sequence is 14 residues long. V gave up 4 bases and J gave up 7 bases; unmatched junction bases: 8. Germline CDR1 SEHNR, CDR2 FQNEAQ (reference sequence). CDR3 sequence: CASSSGQGSFGYTF. CDR3 coding DNA: TGTGCCAGCAGCTCCGGACAGGGATCATTTGGCTACACCTTC. The whole variable domain, filled in from reference TRBV7-9 and TRBJ1-2, reads DTGVSQNPRHKITKRGQNVTFRCDPISEHNRLYWYRQTLGQGPEFLTYFQNEAQLEKSRLLSDRFSAERPKGSFSTLEIQRTEQGDSAMYLCASSSGQGSFGYTFGSGTRLTVV.

The V and J genes are TRBV6-2 or TRBV6-3 and TRBJ2-7; 13 positions agree with TRBD2. Germline-derived CDR1 and CDR2 are MNHEY and SVGEGT. With V trimmed by 5 bases and J by 2 bases, 9 bases remained unmatched. This CDR3 is 17 amino acids long. The CDR3 sequence: CASSGTSGVSHPYEQYF. CDR3 DNA: TGTGCCAGCAGTGGGACTAGCGGGGTGTCCCACCCCTACGAGCAGTACTTC.

V is TRBV9 and J is TRBJ1-5; D remains unclear. The CDR3 consists of 15 residues. Germline V lookup: CDR1 SGDLS, CDR2 YYNGEE. Trimming stripped 1 base from V and 0 bases from J, with 8 bases between. As DNA, the CDR3 is TGTGCCAGCAGCGTACTCACTTATAGCAATCAGCCCCAGCATTTT. It codes for CASSVLTYSNQPQHF.

The V gene is TRBV3-1 (or the pseudogene TRBV3-2), the J gene TRBJ1-5; the match to TRBD1 covers 10 bases. The CDR3 consists of 15 residues. V lost 3 bases, J lost 4 bases, and 3 bases stayed unmatched. From germline, CDR1 is LGHDT and CDR2 YNNKEL (reference sequence). CDR3 protein: CASSQDRGKNQPQHF. The CDR3 bases are TGTGCCAGCAGCCAGGACAGGGGGAAGAATCAGCCCCAGCATTTT.

The chain joins TRBV7-9 to TRBJ2-7; tentative D call: TRBD1 (6 bases). Per the germline V gene, CDR1 is SEHNR and CDR2 is FQNEAQ (reference sequence). CDR3 length: 14 amino acids. V dropped 3 bases and J dropped 3 bases, with 12 bases sitting between them. For the CDR3, the DNA is TGTGCCAGCAGCTTGGGGGACACCCGCTACGAGCAGTACTTC. It specifies CASSLGDTRYEQYF. The entire variable domain, with the rest obtained from reference TRBV7-9 and TRBJ2-7, is as follows: DTGVSQNPRHKITKRGQNVTFRCDPISEHNRLYWYRQTLGQGPEFLTYFQNEAQLEKSRLLSDRFSAERPKGSFSTLEIQRTEQGDSAMYLCASSLGDTRYEQYFGPGTRLTVT.

The rearrangement joins TRBV6-5 to TRBJ2-1, with 12 nucleotides matching TRBD2. CDR3 length equals 15 residues. CDR1 and CDR2 (germline): MNHEY, SVGAGI. Trimming removed 6 bases from V and 4 bases from J; junction bases left unmatched: 4. The CDR3 loop is CASRTSGGPYNEQFF. The CDR3 nucleotides read TGTGCCAGCAGAACTAGCGGGGGGCCTTACAATGAGCAGTTCTTC.

This chain connects TRBV4-1 to TRBJ1-2, with TRBD1 matching 7 bases. The ends lost 2 bases at V and 4 bases at J; junction bases unmatched: 4. The CDR3 contains 14 residues. Germline assignment: CDR1 MGHRA and CDR2 YSYEKL. The CDR3 DNA reads TGCGCCAGCAGCCAAAACAGGGGAAGCTATGGCTACACCTTC. Protein: CASSQNRGSYGYTF.

In DNA, the CDR3 is TGTGCCAGCAGCAGTGGGCTCGGATCACCCCTCCACTTT. It yields the protein CASSSGLGSPLHF. The chain links TRBV7-3 to TRBJ1-6; D unclear. The germline CDR1 and CDR2 sequences are SGHTA and FQGTGA. Deletions cut 5 bases from V and 10 bases from J, with 12 bases between. The CDR3 covers 13 residues.

V gene TRBV14 combines with J gene TRBJ1-1; D gene unclear. The CDR3 is 15 amino acids. Germline CDR1 reads SGHDN; CDR2 reads FVKESK. The germline V and J ends were trimmed by 1 base and 5 bases, with 14 bases remaining between them. CDR3 bases: TGTGCCAGCAGCCAAGTTACGGGGAGGACGACTGAAGCTTTCTTT. Translated: CASSQVTGRTTEAFF. The full variable domain, with the rest looked up from reference TRBV14 and TRBJ1-1, is EAGVTQFPSHSVIEKGQTVTLRCDPISGHDNLYWYRRVMGKEIKFLLHFVKESKQDESGMPNNRFLAERTGGTYSTLKVQPAELEDSGVYFCASSQVTGRTTEAFFGQGTRLTVV.

CDR3: CAWQGAGETQYF. CDR3 DNA sequence: TGTGCCTGGCAGGGGGCAGGGGAGACCCAGTACTTC. V usage is TRBV30 and J usage is TRBJ2-5; 8 bases are a match to TRBD1. The CDR3 sequence is 12 residues long. V shed 5 bases and J 5 bases; nucleotides not matched to a gene: 4. Germline loops: CDR1 GTSNPN, CDR2 SVGIG (reference sequence).